This T cell receptor beta chain was observed in a study of blood T cell repertoires in COVID-19 (dated by TCRdb to the early 2020s). Regarding the research as a whole: Samples covering the acute and convalescent phases of COVID-19 were provided by collaborators in the United States, Italy and Spain. The dataset comprised deeply sampled blood TCRbeta repertoires from subjects exposed to, actively infected with, or recovered from COVID-19. A freely available public database, intended as a resource for researchers studying the immune response to SARS-CoV-2, is where the repertoires were released. Samples were obtained from the ongoing ImmuneRACE study (first 160 participants) and from about 1,300 subjects provided by 6 global collaborators. Where available, HLA class I and class II types were taken from metadata supplied by the sample provider and were not determined by assay-based typing. The material from the prospective study consisted of cDNA or gDNA derived from T cells, B-cell-depleted T cells, or PBMCs. The sample metadata nearly always contained a de-identified subject ID, COVID-19 status, age in years and sex. What the study reported, not specific to this receptor: How much clinical and demographic metadata was included differed by source and by participant, and the metadata was provided uncurated.

TCRbeta CDR3 regions were amplified from genomic DNA by means of the immunoSEQ Assay, a bias-controlled multiplex PCR. The study's processing was this. The number of nucleated cells in each sample was estimated by amplification of reference gene primers within the assay. To quantify the absolute abundance of each unique TCRbeta CDR3 rearrangement, sequence reads were collapsed and filtered. Productive Simpson clonality was computed per sample as the square root of Simpson's diversity index over productive rearrangements. In TCRdb, the immuneACCESS table is reduced to in-frame sequences with V and J assigned. These tables do not hold every clone; where another copy was compared, an unresolved V gene accounts for under half, and the others remain unexplained. V and J calls and clone size are as listed in that table; D and trimming were resolved from the DNA. This sample gives tens of thousands of clones in total; approximately 81% of them show up just once. Approximately 16% of the sample is taken by the ten largest.

This clone was counted once. Its antigen specificity is not known. No quality values exist for individual bases; no much larger clone is one base distant. CDR1 and CDR2 are read off the germline V gene as SGHTA and FQGTGA. V loses 1 base, J loses 3 bases, and the germline ends lie 9 bases apart. Taken from cysteine to phenylalanine, the CDR3 has 15 residues. Kept here is only the CDR3 DNA, which spans 45 bases and is read in frame from base 1. One collaborating source in Seattle enrolled patients while the patients were actively infected and followed the patients over time throughout the course of disease. Whole blood was collected in K2EDTA tubes by collaborating institutions according to the institutions' own protocols. For TCRbeta analysis, collaborators shipped samples in one of three forms: frozen whole blood, isolated PBMCs, or DNA extracted from either of those sample types.

The chain is encoded by TRBV7-3 joined to TRBJ2-2; TRBD1 is a possible D gene, resting on 5 matching bases. Material: peripheral blood. The receptor's source is a man in his 60s with COVID-19, enrolled during active disease. This receptor has the CDR3 CASSLKIRDTGELFF. The DNA sequence is as follows: TGTGCCAGCAGCTTAAAAATCAGGGACACCGGGGAGCTGTTTTTT.